This T cell receptor (beta chain) was identified in a study of beta chain features in type 1 diabetes. Looking at the study overall: Examination covered around 98,000,000 sorted cells spanning all samples.

Study-wide points: Sequencing the cDNA could make cells with high TCR expression show up more than they should. Researchers report that Type 1 diabetes patients had moderately but significantly shorter TCRB CDR3s across all four CD4+ subsets.

For this clone: Its specificity is unknown.

The isolated RNA, all of it, was reverse transcribed, so expressed TCRB transcripts were what got sequenced. Reads from naive, central memory and regulatory T cell samples averaged roughly 3.6 million. Libraries were prepared by immunoSEQ multiplex PCR; TCRdb keeps only in-frame clonotypes and omits some of them. The data hold roughly 350,000 clones, with roughly a tenth observed a single time. Germline V gene sequence: CDR1 SGHRS, CDR2 YFSETQ. The CDR3 spans 15 residues. V was cut by 2 bases and J by 1 base, with 10 bases left in between. A CD45RO/CCR7/CD25/CD127/CD95/CD27 panel sorted naive, central memory, regulatory and stem cell-like memory CD4+ cells.

Sequenced: central memory CD4+ T cells from blood. The clonotype comes from a man between 25 and 39 years old with type 1 diabetes. The rearrangement joins TRBV5-1 to TRBJ1-5; D call uncertain. The CDR3 sequence is CASSLSPGSNQPQHF. CDR3 coding DNA: TGCGCCAGCAGCTTATCCCCGGGAAGCAATCAGCCCCAGCATTTT.